The clone carrying this T cell receptor (beta chain) was counted ten times or more. Its cognate antigen is unknown. The length of the CDR3 is 16 residues. Germline V gene sequence: CDR1 MNHEY, CDR2 SVGAGI. After removal of 0 bases from V and 3 bases from J, the junction contained 5 bases not matched to a gene. These data come from a study of T-cell reconstitution after alpha-beta-depleted transplantation in children. Study-wide results and caveats: Where alpha-beta T cells came from about two months after transplant was reportedly several hundred expanded graft clones. T cells produced anew were the main source of T-cell counts and diversity one year after transplant. High day-60 TCRbeta diversity in some patients came from surviving recipient T cells and thymic progenitors.

Unique molecular identifiers were incorporated during preparation of the TCRbeta library. TCRdb ran MiXCR on the PCR reads and lists one entry per CDR3 protein. The sample lists some 200,000 distinct CDR3 sequences, about 6% occurring once. The J gene is TRBJ2-1, the V gene TRBV6-5; 7 bases match TRBD2. Sequenced material: PBMCs, taken before TCRalphabeta/CD19-depleted stem cell transplant. The origin of this receptor is a girl less than two years old with combined immunodeficiency, due to receive a stem cell transplant. The CDR3 DNA reads TGTGCCAGCAGTTACTCGGCTAGCGGATACTACAATGAGCAGTTCTTC. This translates into CASSYSASGYYNEQFF.